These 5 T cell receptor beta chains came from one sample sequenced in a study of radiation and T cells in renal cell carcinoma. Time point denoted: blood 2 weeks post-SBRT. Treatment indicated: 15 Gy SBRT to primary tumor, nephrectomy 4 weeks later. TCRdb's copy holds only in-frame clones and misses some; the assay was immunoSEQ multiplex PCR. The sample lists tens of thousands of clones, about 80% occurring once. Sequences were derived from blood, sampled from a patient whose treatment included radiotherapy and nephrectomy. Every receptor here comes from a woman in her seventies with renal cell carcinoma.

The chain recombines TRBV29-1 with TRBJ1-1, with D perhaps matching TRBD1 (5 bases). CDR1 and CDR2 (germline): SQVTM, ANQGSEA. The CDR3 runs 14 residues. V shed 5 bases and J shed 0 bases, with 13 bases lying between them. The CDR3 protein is CSVRQGGMNTEAFF. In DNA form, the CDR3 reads TGCAGCGTTCGGCAGGGTGGAATGAACACTGAAGCTTTCTTT.

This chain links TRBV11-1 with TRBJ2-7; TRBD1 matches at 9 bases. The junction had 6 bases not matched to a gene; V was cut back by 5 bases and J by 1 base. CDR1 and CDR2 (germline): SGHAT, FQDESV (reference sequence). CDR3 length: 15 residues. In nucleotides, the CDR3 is TGTGCCAGCAGCCCCGGGACAGGGAGGTCCTACGAGCAGTACTTC. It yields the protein CASSPGTGRSYEQYF. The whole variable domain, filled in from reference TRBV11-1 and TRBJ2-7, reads EAEVAQSPRYKITEKSQAVAFWCDPISGHATLYWYRQILGQGPELLVQFQDESVVDDSQLPKDRFSAERLKGVDSTLKIQPAELGDSAMYLCASSPGTGRSYEQYFGPGTRLTVT.

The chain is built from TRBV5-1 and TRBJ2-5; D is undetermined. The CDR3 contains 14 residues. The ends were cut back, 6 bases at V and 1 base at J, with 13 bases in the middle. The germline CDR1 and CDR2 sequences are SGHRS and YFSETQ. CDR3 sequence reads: CASTLGPSQETQYF. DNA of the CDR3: TGCGCCAGCACTCTGGGCCCAAGCCAAGAGACCCAGTACTTC. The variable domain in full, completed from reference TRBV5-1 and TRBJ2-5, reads KAGVTQTPRYLIKTRGQQVTLSCSPISGHRSVSWYQQTPGQGLQFLFEYFSETQRNKGNFPGRFSGRQFSNSRSEMNVSTLELGDSALYLCASTLGPSQETQYFGPGTRLLVL.

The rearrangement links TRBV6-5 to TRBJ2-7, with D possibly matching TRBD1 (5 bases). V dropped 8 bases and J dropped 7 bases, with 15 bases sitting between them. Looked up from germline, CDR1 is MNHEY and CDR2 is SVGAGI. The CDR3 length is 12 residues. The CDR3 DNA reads TGTGCCAGCGGTGGGCCAGGGCAAGAGCAGTACTTC. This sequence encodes CASGGPGQEQYF.

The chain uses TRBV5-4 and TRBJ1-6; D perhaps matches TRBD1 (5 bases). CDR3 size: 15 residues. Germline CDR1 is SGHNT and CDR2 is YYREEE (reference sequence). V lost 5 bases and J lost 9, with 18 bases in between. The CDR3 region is CASRPTGTPGSPLHF. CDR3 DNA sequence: TGTGCCAGCAGACCTACCGGGACCCCGGGTTCACCCCTCCACTTT.